This T cell receptor beta chain was captured in a study of graft-versus-host responses after intestinal transplantation. Study-level information: All recipients got anti-thymocyte globulin induction, then tacrolimus and steroids for approximately 3 years.

V shed 6 bases and J shed 0 bases, with 9 bases lying between them. CDR3 length: 14 amino acids. Germline CDR1 and CDR2: MNHNS and SASEGT. This clone was found a few times. Its target is not known. Sequencing used immunoSEQ multiplex PCR; TCRdb keeps in-frame clones, though not all of them. Of 95,000 to 150,000 clones in the sample, over 85% were seen once. Study conclusions and caveats: Analysis identified GvH clones in recipient marrow, with some appearing first in ileum or blood.

The sample in question was unstimulated CD4+ T cells sorted from spleen or lymph node cells, obtained before intestinal transplant. The origin of this receptor is a human donor who received an intestinal transplant. The rearrangement links TRBV6-1 to TRBJ1-3; D is undetermined. The CDR3 DNA follows: TGTGCCAGCAGACTCTCTAGCTCTGGAAACACCATATATTTT. Residues: CASRLSSSGNTIYF.